Below are 7 T cell receptor beta chains sequenced from a single sample in a study of post-analysis software for immune sequencing data. Their antigens remain unidentified. Researchers reported that TCR beta cDNA libraries carried unique molecular identifiers. TCRdb itself ran the PCR reads through MiXCR, one entry per CDR3 protein. The sample records roughly 650,000 distinct CDR3 sequences, 55% to 70% being singletons. The study's findings and limits: There were a handful of TRBV segments more frequent in patients than controls, and TRBV5-6, TRBV5-1 and TRBV20-1 were among them.

What was sequenced was blood. The receptors originated from a girl aged 2 to 10 with multiple sclerosis.

This chain links TRBV7-9 with TRBJ2-3; maybe TRBD1 (6 bases). Germline-derived CDR1 and CDR2 are SEHNR and FQNEAQ (reference sequence). The CDR3 sequence is 16 residues long. Trimming left V 3 bases short and J 3 bases short, with 16 bases between. Here the CDR3 reads CASSFLFRGGTDTQYF. The CDR3, as DNA: TGTGCCAGCAGCTTTCTATTCAGGGGCGGAACAGATACGCAGTATTTT.

This clonotype was counted between two and nine times. This chain uses TRBV5-1 with TRBJ2-2; tentative D call: TRBD2 (6 bases). Germline V CDR1 and CDR2: SGHRS, YFSETQ. V was shortened by 1 base and J by 7 bases, with 14 bases between the two germline ends. This CDR3 spans 15 amino acids. DNA of the CDR3: TGCGCCAGCAGCTTGATCGGGGGTGAAGTCGGGGAGCTGTTTTTT. Amino acids: CASSLIGGEVGELFF.

This clonotype was found a few times. The junction shows a germline mismatch at one end, possibly a read error. This chain uses TRBV6-5 with TRBJ2-5, with D tentatively TRBD1 or TRBD2 (5 bases each). The CDR3 contains 14 residues. The germline CDR1 and CDR2 sequences are MNHEY and SVGAGI. CDR3 DNA sequence: TGTGCCAGCAGGGGGCTAACCGGGGAAGAGACCCGGTACTTC. Encoded protein: CASRGLTGEETRYF.

The CDR3 reads CASSQVGGPEQFF. For the CDR3, the DNA is TGTGCCAGCAGCCAAGTGGGCGGACCTGAGCAGTTCTTC. The chain recombines TRBV3-1 with TRBJ2-1, with D hard to call. Germline V gene sequence: CDR1 LGHDT, CDR2 YNNKEL (reference sequence). With 1 base removed from V and 9 bases from J, the gap between germline ends came to 10 bases. The CDR3 covers 13 residues.

This chain joins TRBV7-6 and TRBJ2-5; the D is unclear. The CDR3 consists of 15 residues. V was pared by 2 bases and J by 3 bases, with 13 bases between. In germline, CDR1 is SGHVS, CDR2 FNYEAQ. CDR3 loop: CASSLSLRDKETQYF. In DNA form, the CDR3 reads TGTGCCAGCAGCTTAAGTTTACGCGATAAAGAGACCCAGTACTTC. Based on the CDR3 plus reference TRBV7-6 and TRBJ2-5, the full variable domain is GAGVSQSPRYKVTKRGQDVALRCDPISGHVSLYWYRQALGQGPEFLTYFNYEAQQDKSGLPNDRFSAERPEGSISTLTIQRTEQRDSAMYRCASSLSLRDKETQYFGPGTRLLVL.

This clonotype occurred a few times. V usage is TRBV20-1 and J usage is TRBJ2-4; TRBD1 is a possible D gene (5 bases). Near its end, the DNA agrees better with TRBJ2-7, so the J call may be wrong. The CDR3 consists of 12 residues. The germline gives CDR1 DFQATT, CDR2 SNEGSKA (reference sequence). DNA for the CDR3: TGCAGTGCTAGACAGGGTCTCTACGAGCAGTACTTC. It encodes CSARQGLYEQYF.

The table lists this clonotype with a few counts. J is TRBJ2-3 and V is TRBV7-9; D not certain. Between the trimmed V and J ends, which lost 2 bases and 6 bases, there was a span of 12 bases. Germline CDR1 SEHNR, CDR2 FQNEAQ (reference sequence). CDR3 length: 14 amino acids. This CDR3 reads CASSLSVLRDTQYF. The CDR3 DNA reads as TGTGCCAGCAGCTTATCGGTACTGAGGGATACGCAGTATTTT. Full variable domain (missing parts from reference TRBV7-9 and TRBJ2-3): DTGVSQNPRHKITKRGQNVTFRCDPISEHNRLYWYRQTLGQGPEFLTYFQNEAQLEKSRLLSDRFSAERPKGSFSTLEIQRTEQGDSAMYLCASSLSVLRDTQYFGPGTRLTVL.